This T cell receptor beta chain appears in the sequencing data of a study of cytotoxic CD8 clonotypes in ibrutinib-treated CLL. Study in general: Of a cohort that held some 12 relapsed/refractory and some 14 treatment-naive patients, some 17 were IGHV unmutated.

This clone was detected ten times or more. Deletions cut 8 bases from V and 8 bases from J, with 27 bases between. CDR1 is SNHLY and CDR2 is FYNNEI in the germline V gene. This CDR3 is 16 amino acids long. Repertoires were generated with immunoSEQ multiplex PCR, while TCRdb's copy carries only in-frame clones and drops some. Here the sample spans tens of thousands of clones, over 65% being singletons. The material was PBMCs, obtained after 24 months of ibrutinib treatment. The chain has TRBV2 and TRBJ1-2; tentatively, D is TRBD1 (5 bases). The source of this sequence is a human donor with chronic lymphocytic leukemia. Written as DNA, the CDR3 is TGTGCCAGCTCACCCGACGGGACTAAAAGCGCGCAGGGCTACACCTTC. Translated: CASSPDGTKSAQGYTF.